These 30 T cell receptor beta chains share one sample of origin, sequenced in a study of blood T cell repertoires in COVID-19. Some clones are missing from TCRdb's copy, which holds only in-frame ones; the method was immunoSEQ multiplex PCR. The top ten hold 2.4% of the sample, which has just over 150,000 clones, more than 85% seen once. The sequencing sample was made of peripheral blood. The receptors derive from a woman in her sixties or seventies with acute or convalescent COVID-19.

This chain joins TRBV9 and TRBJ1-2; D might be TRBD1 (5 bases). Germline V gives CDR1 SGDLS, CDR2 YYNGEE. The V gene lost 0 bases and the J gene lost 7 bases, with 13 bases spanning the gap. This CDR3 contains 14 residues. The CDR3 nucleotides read TGTGCCAGCAGCGTAGAGGAGGGGTACGGTGGCTACACCTTC. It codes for CASSVEEGYGGYTF.

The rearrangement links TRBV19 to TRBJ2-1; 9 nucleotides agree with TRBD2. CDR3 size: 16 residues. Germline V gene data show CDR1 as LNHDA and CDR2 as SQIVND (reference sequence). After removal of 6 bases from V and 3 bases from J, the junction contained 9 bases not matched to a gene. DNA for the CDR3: TGTGCCAGTAGCGCGGGAGGGGACCGGCTCTACAATGAGCAGTTCTTC. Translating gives CASSAGGDRLYNEQFF.

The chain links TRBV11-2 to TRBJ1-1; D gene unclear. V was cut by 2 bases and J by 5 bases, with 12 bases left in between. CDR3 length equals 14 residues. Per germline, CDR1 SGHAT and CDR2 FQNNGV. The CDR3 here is CASSLNGVRTEAFF. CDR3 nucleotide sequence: TGTGCCAGCAGCTTAAACGGGGTGCGAACTGAAGCTTTCTTT.

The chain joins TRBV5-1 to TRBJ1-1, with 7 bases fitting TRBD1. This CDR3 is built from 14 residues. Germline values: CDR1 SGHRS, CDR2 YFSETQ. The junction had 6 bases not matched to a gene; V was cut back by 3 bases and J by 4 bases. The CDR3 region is CASSSTTGTTEAFF. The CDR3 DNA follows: TGCGCCAGCAGCTCCACGACAGGGACCACTGAAGCTTTCTTT.

The CDR3 DNA follows: TGTGCCAGTGGGTCGCGGGGGGCGCAAGTGCATGAGCAGTTCTTC. Its protein is CASGSRGAQVHEQFF. The rearrangement links TRBV19 to TRBJ2-1, with 8 bases lining up with TRBD2. Looked up from germline, CDR1 is LNHDA and CDR2 is SQIVND (reference sequence). The CDR3 length is 15 residues. The ends lost 8 bases at V and 8 bases at J; junction bases unmatched: 14.

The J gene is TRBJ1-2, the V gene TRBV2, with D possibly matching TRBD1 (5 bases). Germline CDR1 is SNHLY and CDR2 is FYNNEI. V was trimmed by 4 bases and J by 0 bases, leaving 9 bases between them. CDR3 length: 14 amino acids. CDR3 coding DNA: TGTGCCAGCAGTGTTTCAGGGTCTAACTATGGCTACACCTTC. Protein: CASSVSGSNYGYTF.

The CDR3, as DNA: TGTGCCAGCAGCCAGGCCGGGACAAGGCAAGAGACCCAGTACTTC. Translation gives CASSQAGTRQETQYF. This chain connects TRBV4-2 to TRBJ2-5; perhaps TRBD1 as D (6 bases). The germline V gene has CDR1 LGHNA and CDR2 YNFKEQ. V lost 3 bases and J 2 bases, leaving 13 bases between the germline ends. This CDR3 is 15 amino acids long.

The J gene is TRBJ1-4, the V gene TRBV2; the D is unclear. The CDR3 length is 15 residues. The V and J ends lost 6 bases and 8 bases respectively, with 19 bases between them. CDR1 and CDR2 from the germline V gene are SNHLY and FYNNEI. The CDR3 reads CASRDRESFGEKLFF. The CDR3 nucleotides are TGTGCCAGCAGGGACCGGGAATCTTTTGGCGAAAAACTGTTTTTT.

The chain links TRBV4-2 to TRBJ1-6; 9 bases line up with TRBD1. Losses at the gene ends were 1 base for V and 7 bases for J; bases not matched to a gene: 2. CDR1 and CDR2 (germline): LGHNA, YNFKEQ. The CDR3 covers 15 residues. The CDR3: CASSQGDRDNSPLHF. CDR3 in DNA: TGTGCCAGCAGCCAAGGGGACAGGGACAATTCACCCCTCCACTTT.

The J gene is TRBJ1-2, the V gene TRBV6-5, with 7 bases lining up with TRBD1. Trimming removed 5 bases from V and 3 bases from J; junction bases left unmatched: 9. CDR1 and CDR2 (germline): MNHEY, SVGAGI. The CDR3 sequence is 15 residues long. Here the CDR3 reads CASSQIGQADYGYTF. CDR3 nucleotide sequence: TGTGCCAGCAGTCAGATCGGACAGGCCGACTATGGCTACACCTTC.

The CDR3 bases are TGTGCCAGCAGTCCACGGTCGGGGGAAAAACTGTTTTTT. Its protein is CASSPRSGEKLFF. This chain joins TRBV12-3 or TRBV12-4 and TRBJ1-4, with D hard to call. The length of the CDR3 is 13 residues. Trimming took 5 bases from V and 8 from J, leaving 12 bases between them.

In DNA form, the CDR3 reads TGTGCCAGCAGCCAGGACCTAGCGGGGGGGTCAGATACGCAGTATTTT. Translation gives CASSQDLAGGSDTQYF. The gene calls are TRBV14 and TRBJ2-3; the match to TRBD2 covers 12 bases. This CDR3 has 16 amino acids. V lost 3 bases, J lost 4 bases, and 5 bases stayed unmatched. Germline V gives CDR1 SGHDN, CDR2 FVKESK.

As DNA, the CDR3 is TGTGCCAGTGCGTACGGAGCTCATAGCAATCAGCCCCAGCATTTT. This encodes CASAYGAHSNQPQHF. The chain carries TRBV19 and TRBJ1-5; no firm D call. From germline, CDR1 is LNHDA and CDR2 SQIVND (reference sequence). This CDR3 region has 15 residues. The ends were cut back, 8 bases at V and 0 bases at J, with 14 bases in the middle. Full variable domain (missing parts from reference TRBV19 and TRBJ1-5): DGGITQSPKYLFRKEGQNVTLSCEQNLNHDAMYWYRQDPGQGLRLIYYSQIVNDFQKGDIAEGYSVSREKKESFPLTVTSAQKNPTAFYLCASAYGAHSNQPQHFGDGTRLSIL.

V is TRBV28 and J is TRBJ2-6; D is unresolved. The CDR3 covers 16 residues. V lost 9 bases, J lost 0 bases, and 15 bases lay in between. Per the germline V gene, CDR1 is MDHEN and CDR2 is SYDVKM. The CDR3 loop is CASYPGGYSGANVLTF. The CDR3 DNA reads TGTGCCAGTTACCCCGGCGGCTACTCTGGGGCCAACGTCCTGACTTTC.

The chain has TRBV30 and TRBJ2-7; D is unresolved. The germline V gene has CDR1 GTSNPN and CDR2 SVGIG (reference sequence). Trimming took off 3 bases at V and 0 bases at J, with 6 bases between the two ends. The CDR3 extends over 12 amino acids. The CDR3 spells CAWSKFSYEQYF. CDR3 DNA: TGTGCCTGGAGCAAATTCTCCTACGAGCAGTACTTC.

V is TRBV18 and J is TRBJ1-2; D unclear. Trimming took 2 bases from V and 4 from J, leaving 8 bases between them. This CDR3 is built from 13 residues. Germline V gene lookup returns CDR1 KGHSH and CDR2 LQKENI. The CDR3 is CASSPEGLYGYTF. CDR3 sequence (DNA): TGTGCCAGCTCACCAGAGGGCCTCTATGGCTACACCTTC.

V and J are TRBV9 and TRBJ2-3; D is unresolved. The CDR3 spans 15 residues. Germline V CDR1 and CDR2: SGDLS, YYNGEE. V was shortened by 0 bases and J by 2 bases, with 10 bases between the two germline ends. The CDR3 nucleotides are TGTGCCAGCAGCGTAGATGGCAGAAACACAGATACGCAGTATTTT. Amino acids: CASSVDGRNTDTQYF.

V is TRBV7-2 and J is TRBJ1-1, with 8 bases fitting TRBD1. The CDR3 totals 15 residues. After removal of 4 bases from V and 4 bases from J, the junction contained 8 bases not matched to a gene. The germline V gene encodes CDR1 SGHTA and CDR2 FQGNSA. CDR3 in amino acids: CASSSSTGGATEAFF. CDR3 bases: TGTGCCAGCAGCTCTTCAACAGGGGGGGCCACTGAAGCTTTCTTT.

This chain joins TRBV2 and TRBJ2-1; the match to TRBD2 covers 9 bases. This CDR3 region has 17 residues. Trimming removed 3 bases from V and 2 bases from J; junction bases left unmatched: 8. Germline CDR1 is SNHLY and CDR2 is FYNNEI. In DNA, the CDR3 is TGTGCCAGCAGTGAGTCGGTGCTAGCGGGGCCCTACAATGAGCAGTTCTTC. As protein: CASSESVLAGPYNEQFF.

The CDR3 coding sequence is TGCGCCAGCAGCCCCCGGCCGACACCGAACACCGGGGAGCTGTTTTTT. Translating it yields CASSPRPTPNTGELFF. This sequence joins TRBV4-1 and TRBJ2-2, with no clear D. Deletions cut 4 bases from V and 0 bases from J, with 12 bases between. Germline CDR1 MGHRA, CDR2 YSYEKL. CDR3 length: 16 amino acids.

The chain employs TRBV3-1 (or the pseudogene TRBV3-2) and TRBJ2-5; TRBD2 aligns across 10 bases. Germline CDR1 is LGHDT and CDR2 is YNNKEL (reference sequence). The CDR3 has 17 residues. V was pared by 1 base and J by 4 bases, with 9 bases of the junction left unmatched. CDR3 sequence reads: CASSQGGSSGGGETQYF. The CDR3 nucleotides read TGTGCCAGCAGCCAAGGTGGGTCTAGCGGGGGCGGAGAGACCCAGTACTTC.

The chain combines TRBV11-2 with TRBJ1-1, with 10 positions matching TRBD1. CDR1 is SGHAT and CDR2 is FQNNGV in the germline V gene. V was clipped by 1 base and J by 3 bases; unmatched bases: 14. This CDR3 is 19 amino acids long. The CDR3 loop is CASSLGVRGQGRRDTEAFF. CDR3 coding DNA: TGTGCCAGCAGCTTAGGGGTTAGGGGACAGGGGCGACGTGACACTGAAGCTTTCTTT.

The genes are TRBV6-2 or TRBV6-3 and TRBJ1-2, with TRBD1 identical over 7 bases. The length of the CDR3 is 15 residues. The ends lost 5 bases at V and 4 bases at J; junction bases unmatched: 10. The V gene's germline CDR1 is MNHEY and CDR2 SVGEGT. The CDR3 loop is CASSPRTGPTYGYTF. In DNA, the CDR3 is TGTGCCAGCAGTCCGAGGACAGGCCCGACCTATGGCTACACCTTC.

The CDR3 DNA is TGTGCCAGCAGCTTTTCCGGGATTGACACAGATACGCAGTATTTT. The encoded protein is CASSFSGIDTDTQYF. V and J are TRBV7-6 and TRBJ2-3; D might be TRBD2 (5 bases). The V gene lost 3 bases and the J gene lost 2 bases, with 12 bases spanning the gap. CDR3 length: 15 residues. Germline V gene lookup returns CDR1 SGHVS and CDR2 FNYEAQ.

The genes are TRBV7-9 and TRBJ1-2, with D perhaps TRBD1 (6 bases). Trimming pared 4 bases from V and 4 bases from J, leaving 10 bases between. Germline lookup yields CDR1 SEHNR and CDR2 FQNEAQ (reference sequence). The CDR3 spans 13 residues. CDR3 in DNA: TGTGCCAGCAGCTCCGGACAGCTCTATGGCTACACCTTC. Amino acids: CASSSGQLYGYTF.

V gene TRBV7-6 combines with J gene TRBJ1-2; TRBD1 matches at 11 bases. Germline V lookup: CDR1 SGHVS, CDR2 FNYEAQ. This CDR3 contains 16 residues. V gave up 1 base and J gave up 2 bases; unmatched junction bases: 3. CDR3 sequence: CASSLGTGGPNYGYTF. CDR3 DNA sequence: TGTGCCAGCAGCTTAGGGACAGGGGGCCCCAACTATGGCTACACCTTC.

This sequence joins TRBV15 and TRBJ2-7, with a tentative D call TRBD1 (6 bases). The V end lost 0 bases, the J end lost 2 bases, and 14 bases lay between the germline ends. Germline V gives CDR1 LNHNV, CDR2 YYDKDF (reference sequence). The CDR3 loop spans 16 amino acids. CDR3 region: CATSRDKTGHAYEQYF. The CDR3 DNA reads TGTGCCACCAGCAGAGATAAGACAGGCCATGCCTACGAGCAGTACTTC.

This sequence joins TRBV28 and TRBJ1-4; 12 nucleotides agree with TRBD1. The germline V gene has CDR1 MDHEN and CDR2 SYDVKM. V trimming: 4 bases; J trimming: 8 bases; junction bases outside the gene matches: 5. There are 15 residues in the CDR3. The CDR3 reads CASSSSGTGGEKLFF. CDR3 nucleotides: TGTGCCAGCAGTTCATCCGGGACAGGGGGCGAAAAACTGTTTTTT.

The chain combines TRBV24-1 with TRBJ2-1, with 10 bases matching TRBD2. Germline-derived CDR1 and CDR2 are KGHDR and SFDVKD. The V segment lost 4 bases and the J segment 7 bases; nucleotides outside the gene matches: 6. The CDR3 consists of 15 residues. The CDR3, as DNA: TGTGCCACCAGTGACCCAGCGGGGGGGGATAATGAGCAGTTCTTC. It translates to CATSDPAGGDNEQFF.

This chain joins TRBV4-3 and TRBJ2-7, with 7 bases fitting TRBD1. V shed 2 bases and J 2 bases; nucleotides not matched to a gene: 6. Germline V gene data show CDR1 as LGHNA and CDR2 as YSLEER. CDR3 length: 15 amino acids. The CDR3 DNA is TGCGCCAGCAGCCAATATAGGGACAGAGCCTACGAGCAGTACTTC. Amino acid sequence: CASSQYRDRAYEQYF.